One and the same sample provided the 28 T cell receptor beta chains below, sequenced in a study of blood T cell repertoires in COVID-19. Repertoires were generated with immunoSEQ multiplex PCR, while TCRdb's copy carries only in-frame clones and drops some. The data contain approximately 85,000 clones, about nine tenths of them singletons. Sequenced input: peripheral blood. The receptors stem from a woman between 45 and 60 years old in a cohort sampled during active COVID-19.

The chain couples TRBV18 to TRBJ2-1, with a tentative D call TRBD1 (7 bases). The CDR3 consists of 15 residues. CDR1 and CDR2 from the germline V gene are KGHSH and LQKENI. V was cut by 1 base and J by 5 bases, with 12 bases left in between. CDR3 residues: CASSPRQGGNNEQFF. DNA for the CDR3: TGTGCCAGCTCACCACGTCAGGGGGGAAACAATGAGCAGTTCTTC.

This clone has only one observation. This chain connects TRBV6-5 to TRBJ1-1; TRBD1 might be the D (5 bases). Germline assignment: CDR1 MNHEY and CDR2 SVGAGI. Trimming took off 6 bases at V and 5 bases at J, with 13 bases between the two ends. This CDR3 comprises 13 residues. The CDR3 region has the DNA TGTGCCAGCAGGCCGGGGGGAGGGACTGAAGCTTTCTTT. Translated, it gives CASRPGGGTEAFF.

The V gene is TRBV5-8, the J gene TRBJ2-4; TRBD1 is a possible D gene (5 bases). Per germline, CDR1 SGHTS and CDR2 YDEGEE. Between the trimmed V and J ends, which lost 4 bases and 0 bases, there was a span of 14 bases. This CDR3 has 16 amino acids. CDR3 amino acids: CASSLWGDLAKNIQYF. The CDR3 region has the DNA TGTGCCAGCAGCCTGTGGGGCGATTTAGCCAAAAACATTCAGTACTTC.

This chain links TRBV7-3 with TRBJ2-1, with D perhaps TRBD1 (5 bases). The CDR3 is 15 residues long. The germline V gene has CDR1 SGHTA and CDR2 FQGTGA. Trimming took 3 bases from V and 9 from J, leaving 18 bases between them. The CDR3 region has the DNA TGTGCCAGCAGCTTCCACAGCCTCCAGGGTGCTGAGCAGTTCTTC. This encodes CASSFHSLQGAEQFF.

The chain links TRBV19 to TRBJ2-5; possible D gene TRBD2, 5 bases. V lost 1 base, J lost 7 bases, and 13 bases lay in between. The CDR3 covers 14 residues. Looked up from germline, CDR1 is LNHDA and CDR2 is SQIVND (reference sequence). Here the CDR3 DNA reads TGTGCCAGTAGTATAGGCGAGGGCCTTGGGACCCAGTACTTC. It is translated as CASSIGEGLGTQYF.

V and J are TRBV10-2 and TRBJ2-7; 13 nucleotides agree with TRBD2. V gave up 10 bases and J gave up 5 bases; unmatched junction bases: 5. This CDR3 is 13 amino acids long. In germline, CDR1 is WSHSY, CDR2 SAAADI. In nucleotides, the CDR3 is TGCGCCACCGGACTAGCGGGAGAGGACGAGCAGTACTTC. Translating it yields CATGLAGEDEQYF.

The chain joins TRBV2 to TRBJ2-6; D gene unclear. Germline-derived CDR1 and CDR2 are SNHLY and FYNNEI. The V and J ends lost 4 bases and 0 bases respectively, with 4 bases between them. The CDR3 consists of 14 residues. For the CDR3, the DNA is TGTGCCAGCAGTGGTCGCTCTGGGGCCAACGTCCTGACTTTC. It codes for CASSGRSGANVLTF.

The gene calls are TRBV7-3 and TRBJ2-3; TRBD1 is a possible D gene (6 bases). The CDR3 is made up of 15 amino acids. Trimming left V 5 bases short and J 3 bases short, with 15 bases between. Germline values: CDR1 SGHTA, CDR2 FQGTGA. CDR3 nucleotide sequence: TGTGCCAGCAGCCAGGGCGGACAGACAACAGATACGCAGTATTTT. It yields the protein CASSQGGQTTDTQYF.

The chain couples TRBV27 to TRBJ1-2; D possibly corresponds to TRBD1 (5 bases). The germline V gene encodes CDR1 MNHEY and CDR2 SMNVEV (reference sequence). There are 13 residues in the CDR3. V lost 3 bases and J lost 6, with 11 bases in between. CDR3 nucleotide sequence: TGTGCCAGCAGTTTGGCAGGGCGTGATGGCTACACCTTC. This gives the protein CASSLAGRDGYTF.

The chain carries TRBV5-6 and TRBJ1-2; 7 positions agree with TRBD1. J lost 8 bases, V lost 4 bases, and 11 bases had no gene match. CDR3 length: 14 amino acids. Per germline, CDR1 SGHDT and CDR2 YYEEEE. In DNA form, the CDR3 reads TGTGCCAGCAGCCGTCAGGTCACAGGGGCCGGCTACACCTTC. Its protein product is CASSRQVTGAGYTF.

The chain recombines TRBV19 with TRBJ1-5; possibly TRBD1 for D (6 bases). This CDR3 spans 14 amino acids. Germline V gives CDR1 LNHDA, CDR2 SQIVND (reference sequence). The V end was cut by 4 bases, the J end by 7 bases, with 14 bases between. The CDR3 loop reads CASSKEGGVQPQHF. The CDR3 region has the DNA TGTGCCAGTAGTAAAGAGGGGGGAGTGCAGCCCCAGCATTTT.

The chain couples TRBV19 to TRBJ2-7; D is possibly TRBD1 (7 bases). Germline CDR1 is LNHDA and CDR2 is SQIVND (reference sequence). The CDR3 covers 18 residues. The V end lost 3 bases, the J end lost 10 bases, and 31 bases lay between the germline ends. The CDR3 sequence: CASSMSTQGGIASTSQYF. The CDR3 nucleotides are TGTGCCAGTAGTATGTCAACCCAGGGGGGCATAGCCTCTACGAGTCAGTACTTC.

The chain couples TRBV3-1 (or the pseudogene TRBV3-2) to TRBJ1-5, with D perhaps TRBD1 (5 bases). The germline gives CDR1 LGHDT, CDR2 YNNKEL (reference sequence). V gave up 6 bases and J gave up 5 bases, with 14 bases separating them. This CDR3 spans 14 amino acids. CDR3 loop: CASSPDAGHQPQHF. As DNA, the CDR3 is TGTGCCAGCAGTCCGGACGCGGGGCATCAGCCCCAGCATTTT.

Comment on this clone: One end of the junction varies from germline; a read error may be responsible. The CDR3 region is CASSSGLAGGNEQFF. CDR3 nucleotides: TGTGCTAGCAGCTCGGGACTAGCGGGAGGCAATGAGCAGTTCTTC. This rearrangement joins TRBV7-7 to TRBJ2-1; 15 bases align to TRBD2. The CDR3 loop spans 15 amino acids. Germline CDR1 reads SSHAT; CDR2 reads FNYEAQ (reference sequence).

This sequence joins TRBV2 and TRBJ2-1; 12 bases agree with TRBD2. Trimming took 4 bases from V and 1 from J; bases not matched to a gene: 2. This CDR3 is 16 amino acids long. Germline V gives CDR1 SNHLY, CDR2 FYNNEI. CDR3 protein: CASSVLAGGSYNEQFF. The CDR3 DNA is TGTGCCAGCAGTGTGCTAGCGGGAGGGTCCTACAATGAGCAGTTCTTC.

DNA of the CDR3: TGTGCCAGCAGTGAAGCCCCCTTTTACGTAGGGGATCGGGGGTGGGAGCTGTTTTTT. It is translated as CASSEAPFYVGDRGWELFF. The chain has TRBV2 and TRBJ2-2; TRBD2 might be the D (6 bases). V lost 0 bases and J 9 bases, leaving 26 bases between the germline ends. The CDR3 has 19 residues. Germline V gene data show CDR1 as SNHLY and CDR2 as FYNNEI.

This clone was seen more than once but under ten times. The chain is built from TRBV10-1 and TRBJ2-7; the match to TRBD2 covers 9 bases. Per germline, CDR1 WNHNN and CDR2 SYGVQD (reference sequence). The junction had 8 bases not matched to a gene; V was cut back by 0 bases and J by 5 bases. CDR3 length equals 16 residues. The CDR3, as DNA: TGCGCCAGCAGTGAGTCGAATGCGGGAGGGCGGGACGAGCAGTACTTC. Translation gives CASSESNAGGRDEQYF.

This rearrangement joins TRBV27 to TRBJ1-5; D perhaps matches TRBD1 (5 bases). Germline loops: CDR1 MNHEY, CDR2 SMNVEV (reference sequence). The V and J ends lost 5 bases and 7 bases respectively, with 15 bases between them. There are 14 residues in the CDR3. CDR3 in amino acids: CASSPRGKGQPQHF. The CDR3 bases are TGTGCCAGCAGTCCCCGGGGGAAGGGACAGCCCCAGCATTTT.

As DNA, the CDR3 is TGTGCCAGCAGCTTATTCATGTCGTGGACTAGCGGGAGACAGGACAATGAGCAGTTCTTC. As protein: CASSLFMSWTSGRQDNEQFF. The J gene is TRBJ2-1, the V gene TRBV7-6; 13 bases align to TRBD2. The V segment lost 2 bases and the J segment 5 bases; nucleotides outside the gene matches: 15. Germline V gene sequence: CDR1 SGHVS, CDR2 FNYEAQ. This CDR3 region has 20 residues.

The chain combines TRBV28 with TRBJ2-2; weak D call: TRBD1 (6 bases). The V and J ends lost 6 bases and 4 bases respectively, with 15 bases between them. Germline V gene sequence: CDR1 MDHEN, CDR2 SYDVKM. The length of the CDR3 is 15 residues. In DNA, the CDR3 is TGTGCCAGCAGAAATTGGGACATTCCCACCGGGGAGCTGTTTTTT. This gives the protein CASRNWDIPTGELFF.

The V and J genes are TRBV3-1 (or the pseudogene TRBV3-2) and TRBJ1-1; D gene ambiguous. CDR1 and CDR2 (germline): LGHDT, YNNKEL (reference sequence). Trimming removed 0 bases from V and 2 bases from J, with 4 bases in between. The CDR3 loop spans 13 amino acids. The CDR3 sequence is CASSQDSNTEAFF. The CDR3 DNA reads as TGTGCCAGCAGCCAAGACAGTAACACTGAAGCTTTCTTT.

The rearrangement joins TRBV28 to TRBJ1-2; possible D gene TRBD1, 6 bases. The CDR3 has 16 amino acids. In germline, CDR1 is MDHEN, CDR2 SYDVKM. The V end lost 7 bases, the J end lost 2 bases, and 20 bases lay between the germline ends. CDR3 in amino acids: CASTLGAGGANYGYTF. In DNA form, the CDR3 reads TGTGCCAGCACCCTGGGGGCGGGGGGCGCCAACTATGGCTACACCTTC.

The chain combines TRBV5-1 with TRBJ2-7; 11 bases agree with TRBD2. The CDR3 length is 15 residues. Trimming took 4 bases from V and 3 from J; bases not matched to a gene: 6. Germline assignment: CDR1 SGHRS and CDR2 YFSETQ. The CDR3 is CASSAGLAALYEQYF. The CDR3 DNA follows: TGCGCCAGCAGCGCGGGACTAGCGGCCCTCTACGAGCAGTACTTC.

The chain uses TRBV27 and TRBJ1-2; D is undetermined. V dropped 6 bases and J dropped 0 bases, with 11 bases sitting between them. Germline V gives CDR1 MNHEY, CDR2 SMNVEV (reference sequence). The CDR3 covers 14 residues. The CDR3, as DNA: TGTGCCAGCAGGGGCCCTCAACCTAACTATGGCTACACCTTC. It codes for CASRGPQPNYGYTF.

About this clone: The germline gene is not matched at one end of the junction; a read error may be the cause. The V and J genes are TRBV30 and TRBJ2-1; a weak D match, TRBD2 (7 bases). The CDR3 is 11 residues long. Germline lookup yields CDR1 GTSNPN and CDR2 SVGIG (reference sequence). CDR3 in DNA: TGTGCCTGGAGTGTAGGGGGGGCGAGGCTCTTC. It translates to CAWSVGGARLF.

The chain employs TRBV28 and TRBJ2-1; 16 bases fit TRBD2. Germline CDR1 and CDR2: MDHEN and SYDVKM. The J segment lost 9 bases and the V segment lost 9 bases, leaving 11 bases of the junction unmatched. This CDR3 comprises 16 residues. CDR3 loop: CASSPSGLAGGVEQFF. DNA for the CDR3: TGTGCCAGTAGTCCCTCGGGACTAGCGGGAGGGGTTGAGCAGTTCTTC.

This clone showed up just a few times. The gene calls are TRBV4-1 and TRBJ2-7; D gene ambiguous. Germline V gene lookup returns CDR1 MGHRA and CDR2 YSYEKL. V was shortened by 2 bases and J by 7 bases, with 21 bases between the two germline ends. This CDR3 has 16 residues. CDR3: CASSQLNMGFPGEQYF. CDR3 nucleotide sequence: TGCGCCAGCAGCCAATTGAATATGGGCTTCCCTGGGGAGCAGTACTTC.

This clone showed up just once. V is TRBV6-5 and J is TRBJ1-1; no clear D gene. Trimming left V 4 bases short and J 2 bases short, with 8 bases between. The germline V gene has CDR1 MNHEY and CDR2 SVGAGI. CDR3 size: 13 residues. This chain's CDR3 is CASSSTGNTEAFF. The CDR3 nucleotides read TGTGCCAGCAGTTCGACGGGTAACACTGAAGCTTTCTTT.